This T cell receptor beta chain was sequenced for a study of shared clonotypes between healthy human individuals. Study background: Donor ages ranged 18 to 49 years: a couple of women, three men. Study-level points and caveats: Across subsets, estimated richness was generally greater for naive than for memory populations. Although depth was large, rarefaction showed that sequencing of the sorted subsets was incomplete.

This CDR3 spans 13 amino acids. V was shortened by 5 bases and J by 1 base, with 8 bases between the two germline ends. Looked up from germline, CDR1 is MNHEY and CDR2 is SVGAGI. Profiled with immunoSEQ multiplex PCR; TCRdb holds only in-frame clones, not every one. The sample includes about 1 million clones, under 80% of them seen just once. CD4+ cells underwent separation, giving CD45RA+ naive and CD45RA-negative memory subsets. Points on this clone: Antigen unknown. The same CDR3 is also encoded by other DNA sequences in this sample.

The chain joins TRBV6-5 to TRBJ1-1; weak D call: TRBD1 (6 bases). Material for sequencing was memory CD4+ T cells sorted from blood. Subset defined: CD45RA-negative fraction. This TCR was sampled from a man between 18 and 35 years old in good health. CDR3 residues: CASSTTGNTEAFF. The CDR3, as DNA: TGTGCCAGCAGTACGACAGGGAACACTGAAGCTTTCTTT.